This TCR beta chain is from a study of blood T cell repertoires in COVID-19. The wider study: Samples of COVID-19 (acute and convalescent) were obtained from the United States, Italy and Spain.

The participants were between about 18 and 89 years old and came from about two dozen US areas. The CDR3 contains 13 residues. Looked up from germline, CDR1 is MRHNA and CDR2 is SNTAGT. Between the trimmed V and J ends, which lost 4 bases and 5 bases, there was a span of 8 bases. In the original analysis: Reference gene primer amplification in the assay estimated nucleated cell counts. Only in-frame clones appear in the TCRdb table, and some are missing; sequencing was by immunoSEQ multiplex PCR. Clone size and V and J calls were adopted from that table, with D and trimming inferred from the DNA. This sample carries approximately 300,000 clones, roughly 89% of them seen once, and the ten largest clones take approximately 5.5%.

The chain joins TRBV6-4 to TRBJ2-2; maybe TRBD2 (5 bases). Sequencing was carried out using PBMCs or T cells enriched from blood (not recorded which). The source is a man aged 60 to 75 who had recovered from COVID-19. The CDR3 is CASSVGETGELFF. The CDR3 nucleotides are TGTGCCAGCAGTGTCGGGGAAACCGGGGAGCTGTTTTTT.